This is a list of T cell receptor beta chains from one sample in a study of T cell responses to AZD1222 COVID-19 vaccine. Only in-frame clones appear in the TCRdb table, and some are missing; sequencing was by immunoSEQ multiplex PCR. The sample lists approximately 190,000 clones, approximately 90% occurring once. The input for sequencing was peripheral blood, taken on day 0 of AZD1222 vaccination. Every receptor here comes from an adult in good health. Both conserved end residues are part of each CDR3. D genes are given only for firm matches. Size tells how often a clone was seen (once, few, many) or the class of an expanded clone, and some rows leave it out.

j_call cdr3_length v_call clone_size d_call cdr3_aa cdr3_nt
TRBJ2-7 15 TRBV10-3 . . CAISDLSGSSYEQYF TGTGCCATCAGTGATCTGAGTGGTAGCTCCTACGAGCAGTACTTC
TRBJ2-2 17 TRBV4-3 . TRBD2 CASSQDVWRGGNGELFF TGCGCCAGCAGCCAAGATGTTTGGCGGGGGGGCAACGGGGAGCTGTTTTTT
TRBJ1-4 17 TRBV19 . TRBD1 CASSTGGYAISNEKLFF TGTGCCAGTAGTACAGGGGGATACGCAATAAGCAATGAAAAACTGTTTTTT
TRBJ1-4 13 TRBV7-9 few . CASSLVADEKLFF TGTGCCAGCAGCTTAGTGGCGGATGAAAAACTGTTTTTT
TRBJ2-7 11 TRBV29-1 . . CSVGAGQEQYF TGCAGCGTTGGGGCAGGGCAAGAGCAGTACTTC
TRBJ2-7 15 TRBV3-1/TRBV3-2 . TRBD1 CASSKQGAASYEQYF TGTGCCAGCAGCAAACAGGGGGCCGCATCCTACGAGCAGTACTTC
TRBJ2-3 12 TRBV7-6 . . CASSSNTDTQYF TGTGCCAGCAGCTCTAACACAGATACGCAGTATTTT
TRBJ1-1 14 TRBV29-1 . . CSVETLRGNTEAFF TGCAGCGTTGAAACACTCAGGGGGAACACTGAAGCTTTCTTT
TRBJ1-2 13 TRBV7-3 . . CASSSQGGGGYTF TGTGCCAGCAGCTCACAGGGAGGGGGTGGCTACACCTTC
TRBJ2-1 14 TRBV9 . TRBD2 CASSPRLASDEQFF TGTGCAAGCAGTCCCCGACTAGCCTCGGATGAGCAGTTCTTC
TRBJ1-3 15 TRBV10-3 . . CAIKASGSSGNTIYF TGTGCCATCAAAGCTTCGGGGAGCTCTGGAAACACCATATATTTT
TRBJ2-5 14 TRBV5-1 . . CASSSTDGGETQYF TGCGCCAGCAGCTCCACCGACGGTGGGGAGACCCAGTACTTC
TRBJ2-7 14 TRBV15 few TRBD1 CATSKGGSSYEQYF TGTGCCACCAGCAAAGGGGGCAGCTCCTACGAGCAGTACTTC
TRBJ1-4 14 TRBV27 . . CASSVTVPNEKLFF TGTGCCAGCAGTGTGACAGTTCCTAATGAAAAACTGTTTTTT
TRBJ1-1 13 TRBV27 . . CASSLLASSEAFF TGTGCCAGCAGTTTATTGGCCAGCTCTGAAGCTTTCTTT
TRBJ1-1 18 TRBV9 . TRBD1 CASSVDFRGRRGNTEAFF TGTGCCAGCAGCGTAGACTTCAGGGGGAGGAGAGGGAACACTGAAGCTTTCTTT
TRBJ2-1 17 TRBV28 . TRBD2 CASSPWTSGSSYNEQFF TGTGCCAGCAGTCCATGGACTAGCGGGAGCTCCTACAATGAGCAGTTCTTC
TRBJ2-6 15 TRBV3-1/TRBV3-2 once . CASSHRGSGANVLTF TGTGCCAGCAGCCATCGGGGGTCTGGGGCCAACGTCCTGACTTTC
TRBJ1-1 11 TRBV29-1 . . CSVVLNTEAFF TGCAGCGTTGTCTTGAACACTGAAGCTTTCTTT
TRBJ1-2 15 TRBV5-5 . . CASSLAGAQGYGYTF TGTGCCAGCAGCTTGGCAGGGGCGCAGGGCTATGGCTACACCTTC
TRBJ1-6 13 TRBV11-2 few . CASRHIGRGSLHF TGTGCCAGCAGGCACATCGGCAGAGGCTCCCTCCACTTT
TRBJ1-1 13 TRBV12-3/TRBV12-4 . . CASSKDTNTEAFF TGTGCCAGCAGCAAGGACACGAACACTGAAGCTTTCTTT
TRBJ1-3 16 TRBV7-2 . TRBD1 CASSSRGQVRGNTIYF TGTGCCAGCAGCTCACGAGGACAGGTCCGTGGAAACACCATATATTTT
TRBJ1-3 15 TRBV16 . . CASSQLVNSGNTIYF TGTGCCAGCAGCCAATTGGTCAACTCTGGAAACACCATATATTTT
TRBJ1-4 16 TRBV4-1 once TRBD1 CASRRDRDRRNEKLFF TGCGCCAGCAGGAGAGACCGGGACAGGCGTAATGAAAAACTGTTTTTT
TRBJ2-1 17 TRBV7-2 . TRBD2 CASSLNSGGAVDNEQFF TGTGCCAGCAGCCTAAATAGCGGGGGGGCGGTGGACAATGAGCAGTTCTTC
TRBJ2-7 12 TRBV29-1 . . CSVPARGHEQYF TGCAGCGTTCCGGCCAGGGGACACGAGCAGTACTTC
TRBJ1-2 11 TRBV20-1 . . CSASWSRGYTF TGCAGTGCTAGTTGGTCACGCGGCTACACCTTC
TRBJ2-7 14 TRBV5-6 . . CASSLGAGSYEQYF TGTGCCAGCAGCTTGGGGGCAGGTAGCTACGAGCAGTACTTC
TRBJ1-2 15 TRBV7-2 . . CASSSTPGREIGYTF TGTGCCAGCAGCTCGACCCCGGGACGTGAGATTGGCTACACCTTC
TRBJ2-2 15 TRBV27 few . CASVRGTAGTGELFF TGTGCCAGCGTACGAGGGACAGCGGGAACCGGGGAGCTGTTTTTT
TRBJ1-1 15 TRBV4-2 . . CASSQEATGVTEAFF TGTGCCAGCAGCCAAGAAGCTACAGGTGTAACTGAAGCTTTCTTT
TRBJ2-2 14 TRBV9 . . CASSAGLNTGELFF TGTGCCAGCAGCGCCGGACTCAACACCGGGGAGCTGTTTTTT
TRBJ2-2 15 TRBV9 few . CASNHMTTDTGELFF TGTGCCAGCAATCACATGACCACGGACACCGGGGAGCTGTTTTTT
TRBJ1-2 12 TRBV7-9 once . CASSREDYGYTF TGTGCCAGCAGCCGCGAGGACTATGGCTACACCTTC
TRBJ2-2 14 TRBV9 . . CASSPEGEAGELFF TGTGCCAGCAGCCCCGAGGGCGAGGCCGGGGAGCTGTTTTTT
TRBJ2-5 18 TRBV4-2 . TRBD2 CASSLRLAGGLYQETQYF TGTGCCAGCAGCTTACGACTAGCGGGGGGCCTTTACCAAGAGACCCAGTACTTC
TRBJ1-5 14 TRBV19 . . CASSIDHVGQPQHF TGTGCCAGTAGTATCGACCACGTGGGTCAGCCCCAGCATTTT
TRBJ2-7 11 TRBV27 . . CASSLDGAQYF TGTGCCAGCAGTTTAGATGGCGCGCAGTACTTC